These 19 T cell receptor beta chains were sequenced from one sample in a study of T cell responses to AZD1222 COVID-19 vaccine. Profiling relied on immunoSEQ multiplex PCR, and the TCRdb table lists in-frame clones only, not all of them. The table includes tens of thousands of clones, almost 80% detected once. The material was peripheral blood, obtained on day 0 of AZD1222 vaccination. These receptors came from an adult in good health.

This clone was counted only a few times. The gene calls are TRBV10-3 and TRBJ1-2; a weak D match, TRBD1 (5 bases). This CDR3 region has 15 residues. Trimming stripped 5 bases from V and 6 bases from J, with 19 bases between. Germline V gene data show CDR1 as ENHRY and CDR2 as SYGVKD. CDR3 loop: CAISYRGEGGDGYTF. For the CDR3, the DNA is TGTGCCATCAGTTACCGGGGCGAGGGAGGGGATGGCTACACCTTC.

The chain joins TRBV5-4 to TRBJ2-7, with TRBD1 matching over 7 bases. The CDR3 runs 13 residues. Looked up from germline, CDR1 is SGHNT and CDR2 is YYREEE (reference sequence). Trimming cost V 4 bases and J 3 bases; bases outside gene matches: 4. The CDR3 reads CASSTRDSYEQYF. The CDR3 DNA follows: TGTGCCAGCAGCACCCGGGACAGCTACGAGCAGTACTTC. The full variable domain, completed using reference TRBV5-4 and TRBJ2-7, is ETGVTQSPTHLIKTRGQQVTLRCSSQSGHNTVSWYQQALGQGPQFIFQYYREEENGRGNFPPRFSGLQFPNYSSELNVNALELDDSALYLCASSTRDSYEQYFGPGTRLTVT.

V is TRBV4-2 and J is TRBJ2-1; D remains unclear. Trimming left V 0 bases short and J 9 bases short, with 9 bases between. The germline CDR1 and CDR2 sequences are LGHNA and YNFKEQ. CDR3 length: 13 residues. CDR3 loop: CASSQDEAGEQFF. CDR3 DNA sequence: TGTGCCAGCAGCCAAGACGAGGCTGGTGAGCAGTTCTTC.

The rearrangement uses TRBV7-9 and TRBJ2-5; 8 bases map to TRBD1. The CDR3 runs to 14 residues. With 2 bases clipped from V and 3 bases from J, the junction kept 2 bases outside the gene matches. Germline loops: CDR1 SEHNR, CDR2 FQNEAQ (reference sequence). The DNA for the CDR3 is TGTGCCAGCAGCTTACGGGGACAGGAAGAGACCCAGTACTTC. Translation: CASSLRGQEETQYF.

The chain carries TRBV20-1 and TRBJ1-1; D gene ambiguous. Germline loops: CDR1 DFQATT, CDR2 SNEGSKA (reference sequence). V was trimmed by 3 bases and J by 0 bases, leaving 5 bases between them. The CDR3 has 12 amino acids. The CDR3 DNA sequence: TGCAGTGCTAGTGCGGTGAACACTGAAGCTTTCTTT. Encoded protein: CSASAVNTEAFF.

The chain couples TRBV18 to TRBJ2-7; 8 bases are shared with TRBD2. The length of the CDR3 is 16 residues. Germline trimming cut 3 bases from V and 2 bases from J; bases unmatched to any gene: 9. Germline V gene lookup returns CDR1 KGHSH and CDR2 LQKENI. The CDR3 nucleotides read TGTGCCAGCTCACCTACCGGGGGGGGAGGAACCTACGAGCAGTACTTC. Translation gives CASSPTGGGGTYEQYF.

The V and J genes are TRBV27 and TRBJ2-2, with 11 bases aligning to TRBD2. In germline, CDR1 is MNHEY, CDR2 SMNVEV (reference sequence). V dropped 6 bases and J dropped 5; count of bases not matched to a gene: 8. The CDR3 spans 16 residues. CDR3 DNA: TGTGCCAGCAGGCGTACTAGCGGGAGCGGAACCGGGGAGCTGTTTTTT. It is translated as CASRRTSGSGTGELFF.

This chain links TRBV29-1 with TRBJ2-1; perhaps TRBD1 as D (6 bases). Germline lookup yields CDR1 SQVTM and CDR2 ANQGSEA. V lost 4 bases, J lost 2 bases, and 9 bases lay in between. This CDR3 has 13 residues. The CDR3 protein is CSVVQGAYNEQFF. For the CDR3, the DNA is TGCAGCGTTGTACAGGGCGCCTACAATGAGCAGTTCTTC.

The chain has TRBV9 and TRBJ2-7; 10 bases map to TRBD1. With 2 bases clipped from V and 6 bases from J, the junction kept 8 bases outside the gene matches. Germline V gene sequence: CDR1 SGDLS, CDR2 YYNGEE. The CDR3 is 15 amino acids. The CDR3 loop reads CASSVAGTGDGEQYF. CDR3 nucleotides: TGTGCCAGCAGCGTTGCTGGGACAGGGGATGGCGAGCAGTACTTC.

The genes are TRBV9 and TRBJ2-5; D is ambiguous. The CDR3 runs 15 residues. The germline V gene has CDR1 SGDLS and CDR2 YYNGEE. V was cut by 4 bases and J by 5 bases, with 18 bases left in between. For the CDR3, the DNA is TGTGCCAGCAGCCCCCGGACCGCATCGGCGGAGACCCAGTACTTC. Amino acid sequence: CASSPRTASAETQYF. The full variable domain, rest sourced from reference TRBV9 and TRBJ2-5, is DSGVTQTPKHLITATGQRVTLRCSPRSGDLSVYWYQQSLDQGLQFLIQYYNGEERAKGNILERFSAQQFPDLHSELNLSSLELGDSALYFCASSPRTASAETQYFGPGTRLLVL.

The DNA for the CDR3 is TGCGCCAGCAGCCCGGGACTAGCTTCCGGGGAGCTGTTTTTT. Amino acid sequence: CASSPGLASGELFF. The chain combines TRBV5-1 with TRBJ2-2; 9 nucleotides line up with TRBD2. Trimming at V came to 4 bases and at J to 6 bases, leaving 4 bases not matched to a gene. The CDR3 sequence is 14 residues long. CDR1 is SGHRS and CDR2 is YFSETQ in the germline V gene. Combining the CDR3 with reference TRBV5-1 and TRBJ2-2 gives the whole variable domain KAGVTQTPRYLIKTRGQQVTLSCSPISGHRSVSWYQQTPGQGLQFLFEYFSETQRNKGNFPGRFSGRQFSNSRSEMNVSTLELGDSALYLCASSPGLASGELFFGEGSRLTVL.

The chain carries TRBV7-6 and TRBJ2-3; 12 bases agree with TRBD2. Germline CDR1 SGHVS, CDR2 FNYEAQ. The length of the CDR3 is 20 residues. V was pared by 0 bases and J by 3 bases, with 13 bases of the junction left unmatched. CDR3: CASSLALGWTSGDGTDTQYF. The DNA for the CDR3 is TGTGCCAGCAGCTTAGCGCTTGGTTGGACTAGCGGGGATGGGACAGATACGCAGTATTTT.

V and J are TRBV10-1 and TRBJ2-3, with 10 nucleotides matching TRBD2. The CDR3 sequence is 14 residues long. Trimming removed 3 bases from V and 7 bases from J; junction bases left unmatched: 4. CDR1 is WNHNN, CDR2 SYGVQD, per germline (reference sequence). This chain's CDR3 is CASSDSSGSNTQYF. The CDR3 DNA sequence: TGCGCCAGCAGTGACTCTAGCGGGAGTAATACGCAGTATTTT.

Only a few counts were recorded for this clone. The chain links TRBV4-3 to TRBJ2-1; D unresolved. Germline V CDR1 and CDR2: LGHNA, YSLEER. V was cut by 0 bases and J by 6 bases, with 12 bases left in between. The CDR3 spans 15 residues. The CDR3 DNA reads TGCGCCAGCAGCCAAGAGAGATGGTCAGGCAATGAGCAGTTCTTC. Translating gives CASSQERWSGNEQFF.

The genes are TRBV7-9 and TRBJ2-7; 10 nucleotides agree with TRBD2. The CDR3 is made up of 18 amino acids. Trimming cost V 2 bases and J 6 bases; bases outside gene matches: 16. Germline values: CDR1 SEHNR, CDR2 FQNEAQ (reference sequence). The CDR3 sequence is CASSLYGPGLAGVGEQYF. CDR3 nucleotide sequence: TGTGCCAGCAGCTTATATGGCCCCGGGCTAGCGGGAGTCGGCGAGCAGTACTTC.

The chain carries TRBV2 and TRBJ2-1, with D unclear. This CDR3 has 13 amino acids. Between the trimmed V and J ends, which lost 7 bases and 2 bases, there was a span of 9 bases. CDR1 and CDR2 (germline): SNHLY, FYNNEI. Here the CDR3 DNA reads TGTGCCAGCAATCAGCAACCCTACAATGAGCAGTTCTTC. Translating gives CASNQQPYNEQFF.

The chain joins TRBV18 to TRBJ2-7; 14 nucleotides agree with TRBD2. This CDR3 is built from 15 residues. CDR1 is KGHSH and CDR2 is LQKENI in the germline V gene. The J segment lost 5 bases and the V segment lost 3 bases, leaving 3 bases of the junction unmatched. DNA of the CDR3: TGTGCCAGCTCACCCGGGACTAGCGGGAGCAACGAGCAGTACTTC. Its protein product is CASSPGTSGSNEQYF.

This chain uses TRBV9 with TRBJ2-3; 7 nucleotides line up with TRBD2. The CDR3 loop spans 13 amino acids. V shed 0 bases and J 10 bases; nucleotides not matched to a gene: 5. CDR1 is SGDLS and CDR2 is YYNGEE in the germline V gene. The CDR3 nucleotides read TGTGCCAGCAGCGTAGTGATTGCGGGAGCGCAGTATTTT. Protein: CASSVVIAGAQYF.

The chain couples TRBV27 to TRBJ2-5; D call uncertain. The V gene's germline CDR1 is MNHEY and CDR2 SMNVEV (reference sequence). V lost 5 bases, J lost 5 bases, and 9 bases lay in between. CDR3 size: 12 residues. The CDR3 sequence: CASSPQFETQYF. In DNA form, the CDR3 reads TGTGCCAGCAGTCCCCAGTTTGAGACCCAGTACTTC.